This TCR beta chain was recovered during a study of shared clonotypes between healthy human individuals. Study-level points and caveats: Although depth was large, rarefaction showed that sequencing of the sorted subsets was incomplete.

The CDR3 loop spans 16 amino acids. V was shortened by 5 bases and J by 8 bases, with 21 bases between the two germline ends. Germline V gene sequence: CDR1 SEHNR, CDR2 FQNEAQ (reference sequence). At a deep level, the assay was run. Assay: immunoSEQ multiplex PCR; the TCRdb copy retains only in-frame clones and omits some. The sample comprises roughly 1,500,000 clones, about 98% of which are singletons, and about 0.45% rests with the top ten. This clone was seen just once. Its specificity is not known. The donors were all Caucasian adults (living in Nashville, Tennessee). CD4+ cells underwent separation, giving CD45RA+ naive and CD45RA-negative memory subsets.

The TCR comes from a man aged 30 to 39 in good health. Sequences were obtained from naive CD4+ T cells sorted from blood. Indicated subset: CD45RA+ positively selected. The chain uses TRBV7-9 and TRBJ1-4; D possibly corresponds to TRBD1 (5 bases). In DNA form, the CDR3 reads TGTGCCAGCAGCCCTCCGAAACAGGCGCTACAGGAAAAACTGTTTTTT. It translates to CASSPPKQALQEKLFF.